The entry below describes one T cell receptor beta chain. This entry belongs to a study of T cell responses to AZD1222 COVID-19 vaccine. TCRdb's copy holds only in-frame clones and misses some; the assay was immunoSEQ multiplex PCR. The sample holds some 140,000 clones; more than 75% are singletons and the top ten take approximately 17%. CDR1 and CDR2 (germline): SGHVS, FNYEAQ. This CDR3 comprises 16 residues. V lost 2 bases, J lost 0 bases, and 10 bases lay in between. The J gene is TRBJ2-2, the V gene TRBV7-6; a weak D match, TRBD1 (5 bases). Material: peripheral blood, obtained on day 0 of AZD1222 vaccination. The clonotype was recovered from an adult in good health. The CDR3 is CASSLSAGSNTGELFF. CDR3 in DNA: TGTGCCAGCAGCTTAAGTGCAGGGTCGAACACCGGGGAGCTGTTTTTT.